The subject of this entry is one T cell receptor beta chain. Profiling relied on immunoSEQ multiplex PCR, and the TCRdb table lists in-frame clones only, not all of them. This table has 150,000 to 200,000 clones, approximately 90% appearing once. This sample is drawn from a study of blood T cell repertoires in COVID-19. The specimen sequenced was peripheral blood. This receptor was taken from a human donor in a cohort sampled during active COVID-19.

The CDR3 protein is CASSEGTAGEKLFF. Written as DNA, the CDR3 is TGCGCCAGCAGTGAAGGGACAGCCGGAGAAAAACTGTTTTTT. V is TRBV10-1 and J is TRBJ1-4; the match to TRBD1 covers 7 bases. The CDR3 covers 14 residues. Germline V CDR1 and CDR2: WNHNN, SYGVQD (reference sequence). Trimming at V came to 3 bases and at J to 8 bases, leaving 6 bases not matched to a gene.